The source of this T cell receptor beta chain is a study of T cell responses to AZD1222 COVID-19 vaccine. Study summary: Analyses pooled second doses at about 4 or about 12 weeks.

Notes on the study in general: Targets within unmutated variant regions were reportedly found for nearly half of spike-specific TCRs. Repertoires were obtained solely post-peak T cell response.

Only in-frame clones appear in the TCRdb table, and some are missing; sequencing was by immunoSEQ multiplex PCR. The data contain approximately 170,000 clones, 75% to 90% of them singletons. In this sample, this clone turned up a few times. Its antigen remains unknown. The V gene's germline CDR1 is SGHRS and CDR2 YFSETQ. The ends lost 4 bases at V and 4 bases at J; junction bases unmatched: 4. The CDR3 is 14 residues long. The receptor's source is an adult in good health. V is TRBV5-1 and J is TRBJ1-4; 7 bases line up with TRBD1. The sample here was peripheral blood, taken on day 0 of AZD1222 vaccination. CDR3 sequence reads: CASSPQGYNEKLFF. CDR3 bases: TGCGCCAGCAGCCCACAGGGGTATAATGAAAAACTGTTTTTT.